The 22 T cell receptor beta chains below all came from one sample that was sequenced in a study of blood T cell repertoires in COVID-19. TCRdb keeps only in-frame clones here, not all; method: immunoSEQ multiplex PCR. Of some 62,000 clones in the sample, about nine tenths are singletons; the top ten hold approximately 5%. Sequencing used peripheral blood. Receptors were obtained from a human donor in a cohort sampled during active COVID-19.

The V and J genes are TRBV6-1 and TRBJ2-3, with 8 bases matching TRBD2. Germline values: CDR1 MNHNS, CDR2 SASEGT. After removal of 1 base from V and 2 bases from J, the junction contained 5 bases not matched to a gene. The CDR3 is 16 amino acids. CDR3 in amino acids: CASSEGRGGPTDTQYF. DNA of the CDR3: TGTGCCAGCAGTGAAGGACGGGGGGGGCCCACAGATACGCAGTATTTT.

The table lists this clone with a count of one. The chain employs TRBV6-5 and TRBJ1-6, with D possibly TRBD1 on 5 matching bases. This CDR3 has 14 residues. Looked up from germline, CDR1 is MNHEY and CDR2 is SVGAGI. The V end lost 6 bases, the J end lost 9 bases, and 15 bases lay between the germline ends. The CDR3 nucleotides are TGTGCCAGCAGCCCAGGGAGGGCGGGTTCACCCCTCCACTTT. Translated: CASSPGRAGSPLHF.

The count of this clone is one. CDR3 sequence (DNA): TGTGCCAGCTCACTTACCAGGGTAGTTGTGGACTATGGCTACACCTTC. Translation gives CASSLTRVVVDYGYTF. The J gene is TRBJ1-2, the V gene TRBV18; D may be TRBD1 (5 bases). This CDR3 region has 16 residues. Trimming stripped 4 bases from V and 3 bases from J, with 18 bases between. Per germline, CDR1 KGHSH and CDR2 LQKENI.

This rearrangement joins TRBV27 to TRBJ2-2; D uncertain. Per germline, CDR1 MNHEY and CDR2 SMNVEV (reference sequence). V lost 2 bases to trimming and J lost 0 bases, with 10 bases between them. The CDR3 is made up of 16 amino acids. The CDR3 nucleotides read TGTGCCAGCAGTTTAAGAAGCGCGACGAACACCGGGGAGCTGTTTTTT. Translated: CASSLRSATNTGELFF.

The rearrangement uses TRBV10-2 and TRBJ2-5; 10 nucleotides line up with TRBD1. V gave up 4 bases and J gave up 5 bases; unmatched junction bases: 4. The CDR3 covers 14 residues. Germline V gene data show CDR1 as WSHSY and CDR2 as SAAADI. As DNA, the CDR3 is TGCGCCAGCAGTGGACAGGGGGCGAGGGAGACCCAGTACTTC. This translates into CASSGQGARETQYF.

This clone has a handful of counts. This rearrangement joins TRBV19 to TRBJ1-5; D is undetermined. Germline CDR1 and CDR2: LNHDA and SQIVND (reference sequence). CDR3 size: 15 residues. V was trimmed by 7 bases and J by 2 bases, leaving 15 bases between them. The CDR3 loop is CASTSLTVGNQPQHF. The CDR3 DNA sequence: TGTGCCAGTACCTCCCTAACGGTAGGCAATCAGCCCCAGCATTTT.

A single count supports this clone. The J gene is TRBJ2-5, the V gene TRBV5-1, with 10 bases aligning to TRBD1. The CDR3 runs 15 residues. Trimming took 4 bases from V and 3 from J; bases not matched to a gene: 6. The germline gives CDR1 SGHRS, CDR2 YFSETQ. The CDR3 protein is CASSKQTGGKETQYF. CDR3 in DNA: TGCGCCAGCAGCAAACAGACAGGGGGCAAAGAGACCCAGTACTTC. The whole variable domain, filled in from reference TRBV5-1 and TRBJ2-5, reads KAGVTQTPRYLIKTRGQQVTLSCSPISGHRSVSWYQQTPGQGLQFLFEYFSETQRNKGNFPGRFSGRQFSNSRSEMNVSTLELGDSALYLCASSKQTGGKETQYFGPGTRLLVL.

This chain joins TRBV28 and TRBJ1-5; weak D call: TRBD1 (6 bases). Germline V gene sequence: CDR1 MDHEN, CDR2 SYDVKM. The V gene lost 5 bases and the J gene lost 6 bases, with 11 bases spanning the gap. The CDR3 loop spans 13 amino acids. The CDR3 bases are TGTGCCAGCAGTGTGGGGGCCGGTCAGCCCCAGCATTTT. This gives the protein CASSVGAGQPQHF.

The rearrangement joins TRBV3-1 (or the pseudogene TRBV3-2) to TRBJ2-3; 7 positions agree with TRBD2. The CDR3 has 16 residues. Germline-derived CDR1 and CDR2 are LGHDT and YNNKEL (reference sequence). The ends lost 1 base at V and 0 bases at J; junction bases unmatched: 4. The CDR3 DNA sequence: TGTGCCAGCAGCCAAGGGGGGGGACTTAGCACAGATACGCAGTATTTT. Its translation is CASSQGGGLSTDTQYF.

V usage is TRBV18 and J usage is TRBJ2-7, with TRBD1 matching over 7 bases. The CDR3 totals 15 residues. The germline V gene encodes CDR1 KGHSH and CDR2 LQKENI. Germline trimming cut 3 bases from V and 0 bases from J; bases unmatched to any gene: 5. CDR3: CASSPGRGSSYEQYF. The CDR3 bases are TGTGCCAGCTCACCGGGCAGGGGGAGCTCCTACGAGCAGTACTTC.

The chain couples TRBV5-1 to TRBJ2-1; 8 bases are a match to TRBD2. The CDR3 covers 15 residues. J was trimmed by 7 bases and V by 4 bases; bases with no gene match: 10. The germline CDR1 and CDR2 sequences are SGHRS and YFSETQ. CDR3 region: CASSPLAGSENEQFF. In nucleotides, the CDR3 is TGCGCCAGCAGCCCTTTAGCGGGATCGGAGAATGAGCAGTTCTTC.

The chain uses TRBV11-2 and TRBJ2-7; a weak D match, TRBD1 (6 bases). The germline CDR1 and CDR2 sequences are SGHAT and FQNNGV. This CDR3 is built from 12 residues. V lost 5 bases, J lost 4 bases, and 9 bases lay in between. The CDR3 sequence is CASSAQGYEQYF. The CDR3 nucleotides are TGTGCCAGCAGCGCACAGGGTTACGAGCAGTACTTC.

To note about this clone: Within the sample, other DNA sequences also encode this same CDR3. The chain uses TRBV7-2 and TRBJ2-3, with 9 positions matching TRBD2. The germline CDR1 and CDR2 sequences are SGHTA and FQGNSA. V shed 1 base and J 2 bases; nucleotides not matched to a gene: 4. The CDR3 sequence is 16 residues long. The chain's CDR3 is CASSLGASGVTDTQYF. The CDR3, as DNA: TGTGCCAGCAGCTTAGGGGCTAGCGGGGTCACAGATACGCAGTATTTT.

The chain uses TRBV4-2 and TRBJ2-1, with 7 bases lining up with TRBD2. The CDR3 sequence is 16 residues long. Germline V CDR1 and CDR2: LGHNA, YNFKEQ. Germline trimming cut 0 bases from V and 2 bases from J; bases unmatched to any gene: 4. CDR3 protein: CASSQESGKTYNEQFF. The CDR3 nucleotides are TGTGCCAGCAGCCAAGAAAGCGGGAAAACCTACAATGAGCAGTTCTTC.

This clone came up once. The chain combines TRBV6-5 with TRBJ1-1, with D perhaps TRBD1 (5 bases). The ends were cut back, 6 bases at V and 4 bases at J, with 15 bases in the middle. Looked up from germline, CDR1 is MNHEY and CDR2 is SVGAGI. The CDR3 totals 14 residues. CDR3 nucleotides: TGTGCCAGCAGGCCCGGGGGACTGAGCACTGAAGCTTTCTTT. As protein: CASRPGGLSTEAFF.

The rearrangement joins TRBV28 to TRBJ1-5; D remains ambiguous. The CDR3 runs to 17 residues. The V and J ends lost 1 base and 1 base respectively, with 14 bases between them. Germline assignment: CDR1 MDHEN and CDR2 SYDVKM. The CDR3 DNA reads TGTGCCAGCAGTTTATTAACCGGGTCCCGAAGCAATCAGCCCCAGCATTTT. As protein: CASSLLTGSRSNQPQHF.

The DNA for the CDR3 is TGTGCCTGGGCGTATGGCAGGGGGTTCGCAGATACGCAGTATTTT. Encoded protein: CAWAYGRGFADTQYF. The chain carries TRBV30 and TRBJ2-3, with 7 bases that match TRBD1. Losses at the gene ends were 5 bases for V and 4 bases for J; bases not matched to a gene: 12. The CDR3 covers 15 residues. Germline loops: CDR1 GTSNPN, CDR2 SVGIG (reference sequence). Using reference TRBV30 and TRBJ2-3 for the parts outside the CDR3, the full variable domain is SQTIHQWPATLVQPVGSPLSLECTVEGTSNPNLYWYRQAAGRGLQLLFYSVGIGQISSEVPQNLSASRPQDRQFILSSKKLLLSDSGFYLCAWAYGRGFADTQYFGPGTRLTVL.

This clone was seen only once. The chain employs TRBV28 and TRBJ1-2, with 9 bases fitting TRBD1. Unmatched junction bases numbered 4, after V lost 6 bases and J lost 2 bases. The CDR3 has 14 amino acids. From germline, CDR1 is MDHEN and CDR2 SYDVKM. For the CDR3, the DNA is TGTGCCAGCAGCCCCGGGACAGGGAACTATGGCTACACCTTC. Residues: CASSPGTGNYGYTF.

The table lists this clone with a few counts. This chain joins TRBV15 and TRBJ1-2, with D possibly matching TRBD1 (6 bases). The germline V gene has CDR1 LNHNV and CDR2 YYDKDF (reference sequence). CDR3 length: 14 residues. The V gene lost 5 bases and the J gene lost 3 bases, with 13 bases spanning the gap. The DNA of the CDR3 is TGTGCCACCAGCGGGGGACAAGCCCACTATGGCTACACCTTC. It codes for CATSGGQAHYGYTF. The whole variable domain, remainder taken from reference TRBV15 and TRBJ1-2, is DAMVIQNPRYQVTQFGKPVTLSCSQTLNHNVMYWYQQKSSQAPKLLFHYYDKDFNNEADTPDNFQSRRPNTSFCFLDIRSPGLGDTAMYLCATSGGQAHYGYTFGSGTRLTVV.

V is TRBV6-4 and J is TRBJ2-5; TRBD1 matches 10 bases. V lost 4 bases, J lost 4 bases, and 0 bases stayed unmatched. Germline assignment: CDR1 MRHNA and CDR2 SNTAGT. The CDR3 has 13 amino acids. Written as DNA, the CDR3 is TGTGCCAGCAGTGGGGACAGGGGAGAGACCCAGTACTTC. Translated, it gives CASSGDRGETQYF.

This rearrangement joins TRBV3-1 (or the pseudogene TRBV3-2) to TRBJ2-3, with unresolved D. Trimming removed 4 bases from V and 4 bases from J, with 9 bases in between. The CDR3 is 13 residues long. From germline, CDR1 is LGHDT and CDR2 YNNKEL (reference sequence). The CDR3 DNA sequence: TGTGCCAGCAGCCTAGAACGGTCAGATACGCAGTATTTT. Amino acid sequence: CASSLERSDTQYF.

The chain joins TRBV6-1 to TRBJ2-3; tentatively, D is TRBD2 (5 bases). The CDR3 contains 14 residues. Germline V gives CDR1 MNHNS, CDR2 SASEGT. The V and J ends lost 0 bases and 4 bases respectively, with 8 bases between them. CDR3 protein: CASSEAGGADTQYF. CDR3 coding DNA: TGTGCCAGCAGTGAAGCCGGAGGAGCAGATACGCAGTATTTT.